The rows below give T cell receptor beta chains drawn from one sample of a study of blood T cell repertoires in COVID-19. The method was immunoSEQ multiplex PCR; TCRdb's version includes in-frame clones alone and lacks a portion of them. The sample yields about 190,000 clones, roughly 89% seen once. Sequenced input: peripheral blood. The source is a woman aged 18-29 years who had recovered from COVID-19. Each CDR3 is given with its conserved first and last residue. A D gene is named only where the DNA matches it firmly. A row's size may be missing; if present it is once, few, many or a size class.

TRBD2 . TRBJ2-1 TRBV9 CASSPGSSGGAWVGRRNEQFF TGTGCCAGCAGCCCAGGTAGTAGCGGGGGGGCCTGGGTGGGGAGAAGAAATGAGCAGTTCTTC
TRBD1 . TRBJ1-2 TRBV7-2 CASSSQGALYGYTF TGTGCCAGCAGTTCACAGGGGGCGCTCTATGGCTACACCTTC
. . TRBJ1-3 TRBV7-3 CASSLSGHSGNTIYF TGTGCCAGCAGCTTATCGGGACACTCTGGAAACACCATATATTTT
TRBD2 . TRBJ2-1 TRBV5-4 CASSPGLAGGTYNEQFF TGTGCCAGCAGCCCCGGACTAGCGGGAGGGACCTACAATGAGCAGTTCTTC
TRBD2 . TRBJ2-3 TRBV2 CASSPGLAGYDDTQYF TGTGCCAGCTCCCCGGGACTAGCGGGATATGACGATACGCAGTATTTT
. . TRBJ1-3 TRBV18 CASSLTRMGNTIYF TGTGCCAGCTCACTCACGAGGATGGGAAACACCATATATTTT
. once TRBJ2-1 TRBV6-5 CASSQAGSSYNEQFF TGTGCCAGCAGCCAGGCGGGGAGCTCCTACAATGAGCAGTTCTTC
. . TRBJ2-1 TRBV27 CASSLRRGSGEQFF TGTGCCAGCAGTTTGCGTCGAGGGAGTGGTGAGCAGTTCTTC
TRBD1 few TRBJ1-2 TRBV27 CASSPPRDRDTGYTF TGTGCCAGCAGTCCTCCCAGGGACAGGGATACTGGCTACACCTTC
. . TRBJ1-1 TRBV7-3 CASSRLGSTEAFF TGTGCCAGCAGCCGACTTGGAAGCACTGAAGCTTTCTTT
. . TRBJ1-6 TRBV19 CASSTHRTADSPLHF TGTGCCAGTAGTACCCACCGGACAGCAGATTCACCCCTCCACTTT
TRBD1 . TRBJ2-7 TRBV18 CASSPPVSLSDRATKQYF TGTGCCAGCTCACCACCGGTTTCCCTGTCGGACAGGGCTACGAAGCAGTACTTC
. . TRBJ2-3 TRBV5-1 CASSPSDDTQYF TGCGCCAGCAGCCCCAGCGACGATACGCAGTATTTT
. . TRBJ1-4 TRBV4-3 CASSQDIPGATNEKLFF TGCGCCAGCAGCCAAGATATCCCGGGAGCAACTAATGAAAAACTGTTTTTT
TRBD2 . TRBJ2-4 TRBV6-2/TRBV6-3 CASSYGEGNKNIQYF TGTGCCAGCAGTTACGGGGAGGGGAACAAAAACATTCAGTACTTC
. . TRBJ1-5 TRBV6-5 CASSPSGGSNQPQHF TGTGCCAGCAGCCCGAGCGGGGGCAGCAATCAGCCCCAGCATTTT
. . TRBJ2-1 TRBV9 CASSPGVTYNEQFF TGTGCCAGCAGCCCCGGAGTAACCTACAATGAGCAGTTCTTC
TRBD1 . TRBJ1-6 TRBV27 CASRDRGSSYNSPLHF TGTGCCAGCAGAGACAGGGGGAGCTCCTATAATTCACCCCTCCACTTT
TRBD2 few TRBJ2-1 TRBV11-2 CASNLGHSGSNEQFF TGTGCCAGCAACCTGGGGCATAGCGGGAGCAATGAGCAGTTCTTC
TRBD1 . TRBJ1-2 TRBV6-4 CASSPHGDRVRGYTF TGTGCCAGCAGCCCTCATGGGGACAGGGTGAGAGGCTACACCTTC
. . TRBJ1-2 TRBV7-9 CASSLEPGGEGYTF TGTGCCAGCAGCTTAGAGCCGGGGGGCGAAGGCTACACCTTC
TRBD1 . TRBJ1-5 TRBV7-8 CASSLGWNRGLGQPQHF TGTGCCAGCAGCTTAGGGTGGAACAGGGGGCTAGGTCAGCCCCAGCATTTT
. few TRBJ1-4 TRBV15 CATSRDLSGGTNEKLFF TGTGCCACCAGCAGAGATTTGAGTGGAGGAACTAATGAAAAACTGTTTTTT
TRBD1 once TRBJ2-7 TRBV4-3 CASSPMADRGFYEQYF TGCGCCAGCAGCCCCATGGCGGACAGGGGTTTCTACGAGCAGTACTTC
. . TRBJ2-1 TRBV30 CAWSNGGYNEQFF TGTGCCTGGAGCAACGGGGGTTACAATGAGCAGTTCTTC
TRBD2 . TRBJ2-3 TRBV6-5 CASSPLAGLMDTQYF TGTGCCAGCAGCCCACTAGCGGGGTTAATGGATACGCAGTATTTT
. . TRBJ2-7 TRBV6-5 CASSYETSGYYEQYF TGTGCCAGCAGTTACGAGACCTCAGGGTACTACGAGCAGTACTTC
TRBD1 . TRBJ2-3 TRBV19 CASKGTGVINTQYF TGTGCCAGTAAGGGGACAGGAGTGATTAATACGCAGTATTTT
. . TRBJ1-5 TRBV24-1 CATSDSQSGVLSNQPQHF TGTGCCACCAGTGATTCACAAAGCGGAGTACTAAGCAATCAGCCCCAGCATTTT
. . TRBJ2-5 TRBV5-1 CASSLADGRGETQYF TGCGCCAGCAGCTTGGCCGATGGAAGGGGAGAGACCCAGTACTTC
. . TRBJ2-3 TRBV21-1 CASSIRHETTDTQYF TGTGCCAGCAGCATTAGACACGAAACAACAGATACGCAGTATTTT
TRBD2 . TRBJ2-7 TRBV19 CASSPQAGPYEQYF TGTGCCAGTAGTCCCCAAGCGGGGCCCTACGAGCAGTACTTC
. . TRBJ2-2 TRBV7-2 CASSSPGRNTGELFF TGTGCCAGCAGCTCACCGGGAAGAAACACCGGGGAGCTGTTTTTT
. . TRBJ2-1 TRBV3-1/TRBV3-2 CASSQDSGWKGEQFF TGTGCCAGCAGCCAAGATTCAGGGTGGAAGGGTGAGCAGTTCTTC
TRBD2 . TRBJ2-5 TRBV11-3 CASARTSGSIETQYF TGTGCCAGCGCTAGGACTAGCGGGAGTATAGAGACCCAGTACTTC
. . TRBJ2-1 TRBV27 CASSFGSSYNEQFF TGTGCCAGCAGTTTCGGGAGCTCCTACAATGAGCAGTTCTTC
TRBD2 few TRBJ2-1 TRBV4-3 CASSLRTSEPYNEQFF TGCGCCAGCAGCCTTCGGACTAGCGAACCCTACAATGAGCAGTTCTTC
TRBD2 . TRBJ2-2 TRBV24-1 CATSDPWGGGSTGELFF TGTGCCACCAGTGACCCGTGGGGGGGTGGAAGCACCGGGGAGCTGTTTTTT
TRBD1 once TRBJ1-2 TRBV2 CASSPTGDNDYTF TGTGCCAGCAGTCCGACAGGGGATAATGACTACACCTTC
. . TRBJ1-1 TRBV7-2 CASSPARGDEAFF TGTGCCAGCAGCCCAGCCCGGGGGGACGAAGCTTTCTTT
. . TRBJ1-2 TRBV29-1 CSVEVMPRQLAYGYTF TGCAGCGTTGAGGTCATGCCGCGACAGCTCGCTTATGGCTACACCTTC
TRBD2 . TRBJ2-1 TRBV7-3 CASSPTSGGAGEQFF TGTGCCAGCAGCCCTACTAGCGGGGGGGCCGGTGAGCAGTTCTTC
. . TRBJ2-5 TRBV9 CASSVDSYQVTQYF TGTGCCAGCAGCGTTGACAGCTATCAGGTGACCCAGTACTTC